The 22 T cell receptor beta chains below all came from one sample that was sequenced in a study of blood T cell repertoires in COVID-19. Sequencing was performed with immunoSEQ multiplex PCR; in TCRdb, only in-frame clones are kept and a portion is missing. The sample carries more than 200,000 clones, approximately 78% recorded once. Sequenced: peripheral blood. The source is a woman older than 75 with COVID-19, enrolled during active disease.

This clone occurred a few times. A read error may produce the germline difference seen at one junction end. The CDR3 DNA reads as TGCGCCAGCAGCCAGAGGGACACCCTGAGTTTT. Protein: CASSQRDTLSF. V is TRBV10-2 and J is TRBJ1-3; the D gene is possibly TRBD1 (6 bases). Germline CDR1 is WSHSY and CDR2 is SAAADI. This CDR3 has 11 residues.

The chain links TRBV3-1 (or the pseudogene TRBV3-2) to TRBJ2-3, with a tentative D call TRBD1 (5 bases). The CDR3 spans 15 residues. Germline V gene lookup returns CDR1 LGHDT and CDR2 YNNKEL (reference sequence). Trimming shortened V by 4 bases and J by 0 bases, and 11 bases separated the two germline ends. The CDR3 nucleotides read TGTGCCAGCAGCCCGATGACAGCTAGCACAGATACGCAGTATTTT. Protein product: CASSPMTASTDTQYF.

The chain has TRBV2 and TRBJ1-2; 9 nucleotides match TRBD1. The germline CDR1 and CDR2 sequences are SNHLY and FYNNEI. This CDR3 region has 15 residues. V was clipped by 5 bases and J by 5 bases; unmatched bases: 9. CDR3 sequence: CASSLGQGLGYGYTF. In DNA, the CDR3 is TGTGCCAGCAGTTTGGGACAGGGCTTAGGATATGGCTACACCTTC.

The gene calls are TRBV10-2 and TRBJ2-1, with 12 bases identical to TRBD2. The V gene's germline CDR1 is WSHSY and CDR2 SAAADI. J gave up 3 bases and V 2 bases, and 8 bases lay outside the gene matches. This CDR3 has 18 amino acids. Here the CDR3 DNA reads TGCGCCAGCAGTGAGAGGACGACTAGCGGGGGTCTCTACAATGAGCAGTTCTTC. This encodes CASSERTTSGGLYNEQFF.

The DNA for the CDR3 is TGTGCCAGCACTGTGGCCGGGACAGGGACTAAAGCTTTCTTT. This encodes CASTVAGTGTKAFF. The chain is built from TRBV28 and TRBJ1-1; 9 nucleotides line up with TRBD1. The ends lost 7 bases at V and 9 bases at J; junction bases unmatched: 12. Germline V gives CDR1 MDHEN, CDR2 SYDVKM. This CDR3 has 14 amino acids.

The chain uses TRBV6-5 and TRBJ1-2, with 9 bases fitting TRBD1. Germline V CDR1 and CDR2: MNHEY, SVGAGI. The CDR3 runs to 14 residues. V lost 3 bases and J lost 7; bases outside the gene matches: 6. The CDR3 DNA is TGTGCCAGCAGTTATAAACAGGGGGCGCTTGGCTACACCTTC. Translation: CASSYKQGALGYTF.

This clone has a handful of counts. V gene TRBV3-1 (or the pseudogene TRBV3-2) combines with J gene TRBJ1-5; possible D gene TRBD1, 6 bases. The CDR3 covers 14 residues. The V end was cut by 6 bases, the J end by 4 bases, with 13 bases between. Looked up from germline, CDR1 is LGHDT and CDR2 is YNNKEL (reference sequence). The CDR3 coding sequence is TGTGCCAGCAGTCCGGACAGCGGAAATCAGCCCCAGCATTTT. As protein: CASSPDSGNQPQHF.

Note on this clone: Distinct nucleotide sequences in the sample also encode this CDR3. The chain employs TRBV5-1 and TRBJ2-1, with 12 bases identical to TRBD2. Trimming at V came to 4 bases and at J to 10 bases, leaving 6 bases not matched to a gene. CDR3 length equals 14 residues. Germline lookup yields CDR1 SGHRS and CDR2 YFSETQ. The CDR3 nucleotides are TGCGCCAGCAGCCCCGGGACTAGCGGGTTGGAGCAGTTCTTC. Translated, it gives CASSPGTSGLEQFF.

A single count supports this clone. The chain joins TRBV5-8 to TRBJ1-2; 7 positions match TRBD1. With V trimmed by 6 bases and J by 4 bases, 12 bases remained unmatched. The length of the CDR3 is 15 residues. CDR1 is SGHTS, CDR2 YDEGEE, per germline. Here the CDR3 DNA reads TGTGCCAGCAACCTCCCGGGACAGATTAGCTATGGCTACACCTTC. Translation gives CASNLPGQISYGYTF.

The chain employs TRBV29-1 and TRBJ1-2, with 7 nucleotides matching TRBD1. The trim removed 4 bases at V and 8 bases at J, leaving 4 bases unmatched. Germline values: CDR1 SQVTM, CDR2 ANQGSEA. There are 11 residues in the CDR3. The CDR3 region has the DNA TGCAGCGTTGGACAGGGATACGGCTACACCTTC. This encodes CSVGQGYGYTF.

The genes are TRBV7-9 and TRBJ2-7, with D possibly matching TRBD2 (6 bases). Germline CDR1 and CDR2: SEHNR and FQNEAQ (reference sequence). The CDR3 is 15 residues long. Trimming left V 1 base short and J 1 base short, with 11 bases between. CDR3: CASSLGASESYEQYF. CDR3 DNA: TGTGCCAGCAGCTTAGGGGCTAGCGAATCCTACGAGCAGTACTTC.

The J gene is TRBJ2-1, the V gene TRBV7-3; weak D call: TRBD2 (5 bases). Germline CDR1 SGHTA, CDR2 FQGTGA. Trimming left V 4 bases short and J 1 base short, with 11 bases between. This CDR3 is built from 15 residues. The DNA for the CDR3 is TGTGCCAGCAGCTCAGCGGCCGCGTCCTACAATGAGCAGTTCTTC. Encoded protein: CASSSAAASYNEQFF.

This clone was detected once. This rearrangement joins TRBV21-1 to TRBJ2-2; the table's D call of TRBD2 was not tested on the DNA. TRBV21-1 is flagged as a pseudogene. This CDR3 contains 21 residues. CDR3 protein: CASSKMVRTSGRGRATGELFF. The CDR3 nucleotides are TGTGCCAGCAGCAAAATGGTCCGGACTAGCGGGAGGGGGAGGGCCACCGGGGAGCTGTTTTTT.

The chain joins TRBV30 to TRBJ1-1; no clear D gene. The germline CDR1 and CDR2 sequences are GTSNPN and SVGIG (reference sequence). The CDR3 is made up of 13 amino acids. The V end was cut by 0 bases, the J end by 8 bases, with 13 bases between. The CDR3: CAWSVRTENEAFF. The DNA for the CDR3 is TGTGCCTGGAGTGTACGCACAGAAAACGAAGCTTTCTTT.

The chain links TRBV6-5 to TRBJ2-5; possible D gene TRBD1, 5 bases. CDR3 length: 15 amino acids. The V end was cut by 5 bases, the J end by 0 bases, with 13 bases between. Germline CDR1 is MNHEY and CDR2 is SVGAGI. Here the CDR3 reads CASSRTPDNQETQYF. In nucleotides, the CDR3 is TGTGCCAGCAGTCGTACCCCGGACAACCAAGAGACCCAGTACTTC.

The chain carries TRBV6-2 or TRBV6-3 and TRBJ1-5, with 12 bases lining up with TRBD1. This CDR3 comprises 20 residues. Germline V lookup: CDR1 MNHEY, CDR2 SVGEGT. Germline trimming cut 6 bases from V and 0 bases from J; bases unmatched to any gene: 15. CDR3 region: CASSPSLGTGGFGSNQPQHF. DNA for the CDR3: TGTGCCAGCAGCCCCTCGTTGGGGACAGGGGGCTTTGGTAGCAATCAGCCCCAGCATTTT.

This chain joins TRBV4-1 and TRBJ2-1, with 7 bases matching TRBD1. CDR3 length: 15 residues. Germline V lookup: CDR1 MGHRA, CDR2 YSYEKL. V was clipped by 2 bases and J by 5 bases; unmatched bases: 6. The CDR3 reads CASSQMTGWNNEQFF. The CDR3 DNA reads TGCGCCAGCAGCCAAATGACAGGGTGGAACAATGAGCAGTTCTTC.

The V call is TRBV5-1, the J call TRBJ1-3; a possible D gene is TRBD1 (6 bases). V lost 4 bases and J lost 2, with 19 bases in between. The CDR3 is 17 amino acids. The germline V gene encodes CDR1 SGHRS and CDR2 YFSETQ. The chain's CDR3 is CASSLTPLGAAGNTIYF. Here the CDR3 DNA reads TGCGCCAGCAGCCTAACCCCTCTGGGGGCGGCTGGAAACACCATATATTTT. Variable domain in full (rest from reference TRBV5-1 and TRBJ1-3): KAGVTQTPRYLIKTRGQQVTLSCSPISGHRSVSWYQQTPGQGLQFLFEYFSETQRNKGNFPGRFSGRQFSNSRSEMNVSTLELGDSALYLCASSLTPLGAAGNTIYFGEGSWLTVV.

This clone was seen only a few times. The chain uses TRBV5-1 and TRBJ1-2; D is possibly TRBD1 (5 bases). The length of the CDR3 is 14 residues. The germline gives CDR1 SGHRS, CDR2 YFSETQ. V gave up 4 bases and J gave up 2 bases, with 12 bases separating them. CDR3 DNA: TGCGCCAGCAGCCCGATCGGGGGGAACTATGGCTACACCTTC. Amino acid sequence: CASSPIGGNYGYTF.

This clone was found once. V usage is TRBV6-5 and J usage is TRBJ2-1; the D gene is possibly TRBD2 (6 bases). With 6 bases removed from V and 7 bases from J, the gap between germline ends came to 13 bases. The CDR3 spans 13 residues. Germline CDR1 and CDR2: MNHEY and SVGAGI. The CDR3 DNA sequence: TGTGCCAGCAGCCGCCCCAGCGGGAATGAGCAGTTCTTC. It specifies CASSRPSGNEQFF.

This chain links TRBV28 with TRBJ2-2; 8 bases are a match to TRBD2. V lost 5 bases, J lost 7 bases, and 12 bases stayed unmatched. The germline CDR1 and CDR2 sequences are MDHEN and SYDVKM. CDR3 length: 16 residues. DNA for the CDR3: TGTGCCAGCAGTCAAACAAGCGGGAGCCTTATCGGGGAGCTGTTTTTT. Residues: CASSQTSGSLIGELFF.

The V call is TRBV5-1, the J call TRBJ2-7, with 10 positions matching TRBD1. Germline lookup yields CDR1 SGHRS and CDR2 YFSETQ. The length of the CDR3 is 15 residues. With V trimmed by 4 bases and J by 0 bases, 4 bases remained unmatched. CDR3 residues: CASSIRTGGSYEQYF. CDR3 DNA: TGCGCCAGCAGCATCCGGACAGGGGGCTCCTACGAGCAGTACTTC.